This entry lists 6 T cell receptor beta chains sequenced from one sample in a study of cytomegalovirus exposure and HLA in healthy donors listed by TCRdb under 2017. Library creation used the immunoSEQ multiplex PCR assay. A mixture of 60 forward primers for TCR Vbeta segments and 13 reverse primers for TCR Jbeta segments was used in the multiplex PCR. What TCRdb holds here is the immuneACCESS table cut down to in-frame rearrangements. Part of the clones is not present; checked against another copy, under half of the missing clones reflect an unresolved V gene, and the others are unexplained. The sample records 210,000 or so clones, around 80% of which are singletons. Jointly, the top ten make up 0.71% of the sample. The sequencing input was PBMCs. These TCRs come from a boy between 2 and 10 years old in good health and CMV-seronegative.

This chain links TRBV7-9 with TRBJ1-1, with a possible D match to TRBD1 (6 bases). Between the trimmed V and J ends, which lost 1 base and 4 bases, there was a span of 13 bases. This CDR3 contains 15 residues. The germline V gene has CDR1 SEHNR and CDR2 FQNEAQ (reference sequence). DNA of the CDR3: TGTGCCAGCAGCTTAGTCAGGGGCGCGGGCACTGAAGCTTTCTTT. The encoded protein is CASSLVRGAGTEAFF.

This chain joins TRBV30 and TRBJ2-5, with D perhaps TRBD2 (5 bases). CDR3 length: 15 amino acids. Germline lookup yields CDR1 GTSNPN and CDR2 SVGIG (reference sequence). Trimming removed 5 bases from V and 4 bases from J, with 20 bases in between. This chain's CDR3 is CAWCKTGNPRETQYF. The CDR3 region has the DNA TGTGCCTGGTGCAAAACCGGGAACCCACGAGAGACCCAGTACTTC. Drawing the rest from reference TRBV30 and TRBJ2-5, the complete variable domain is SQTIHQWPATLVQPVGSPLSLECTVEGTSNPNLYWYRQAAGRGLQLLFYSVGIGQISSEVPQNLSASRPQDRQFILSSKKLLLSDSGFYLCAWCKTGNPRETQYFGPGTRLLVL.

The J gene is TRBJ2-2, the V gene TRBV6-5, with D possibly being TRBD1 (5 bases). This CDR3 has 14 residues. The germline V gene has CDR1 MNHEY and CDR2 SVGAGI. V gave up 8 bases and J gave up 1 base, with 11 bases separating them. CDR3 bases: TGTGCCAGCGGCAAAGGGGTGAACACCGGGGAGCTGTTTTTT. The encoded protein is CASGKGVNTGELFF.

DNA for the CDR3: TGTGCCAGCAGCTTGACCCGAGCGGGGGGCCAAGAGACCCAGTACTTC. Its protein product is CASSLTRAGGQETQYF. This chain connects TRBV5-6 to TRBJ2-5; 9 bases fit TRBD2. V lost 1 base to trimming and J lost 1 base; unmatched junction nucleotides: 5. CDR1 and CDR2 from the germline V gene are SGHDT and YYEEEE. The CDR3 has 16 amino acids.

The chain has TRBV27 and TRBJ2-5; TRBD1 matches at 12 bases. After removal of 5 bases from V and 5 bases from J, the junction contained 6 bases not matched to a gene. The CDR3 loop spans 15 amino acids. The germline V gene has CDR1 MNHEY and CDR2 SMNVEV (reference sequence). In DNA form, the CDR3 reads TGTGCCAGCAGTCCGGGACAGGGGGCAGGGGAGACCCAGTACTTC. Encoded protein: CASSPGQGAGETQYF.

The chain has TRBV7-9 and TRBJ1-1, with a weak D call TRBD1 (6 bases). Germline loops: CDR1 SEHNR, CDR2 FQNEAQ (reference sequence). The CDR3 extends over 14 amino acids. Trimming left V 3 bases short and J 1 base short, with 9 bases between. Written as DNA, the CDR3 is TGTGCCAGCAGCTTCCTGGACAGGAACACTGAAGCTTTCTTT. Its translation is CASSFLDRNTEAFF.